This T cell receptor (beta chain) was retrieved from a study of blood T cell repertoires in COVID-19. The protocol was immunoSEQ multiplex PCR, while the TCRdb copy is restricted to in-frame clones and leaves out a portion. The sample includes about 270,000 clones, about 87% of them seen just once. Germline trimming cut 0 bases from V and 3 bases from J; bases unmatched to any gene: 4. This CDR3 contains 14 residues. Germline assignment: CDR1 GTSNPN and CDR2 SVGIG (reference sequence). The V and J genes are TRBV30 and TRBJ1-1; 7 positions agree with TRBD1. The source is a woman between 40 and 55 years old with acute COVID-19. What was sequenced was PBMCs or T cells enriched from blood (not recorded which). CDR3 nucleotide sequence: TGTGCCTGGAGTGTTACAGACAGGGACACTGAAGCTTTCTTT. It translates to CAWSVTDRDTEAFF.